This is a list of T cell receptor beta chains from one sample in a study of blood T cell repertoires in COVID-19. Data came from immunoSEQ multiplex PCR; TCRdb stores just in-frame clones and leaves some out. The data contain roughly 400,000 clones, 75% to 90% of them seen just once; the ten biggest clones take up 0.9% to 1.2%. The sequencing sample was made of PBMCs or T cells enriched from blood (not recorded which). The source is a man aged 25-45 years who had recovered from COVID-19. Both conserved end residues are part of each CDR3. D genes are given only for firm matches. Only part of the rows carry a size: once, few, many, or a class if the clone is expanded.

TRBV4-2	TRBD2	NA	TRBJ2-3	TGTGCCAGCAGCCTCCTTGGAGTTAGCGGGAGCACAGATACGCAGTATTTT	CASSLLGVSGSTDTQYF
TRBV19	TRBD1	once	TRBJ1-3	TGTGCCAGTAGTACAAGACAGGGAGGAGGAAACACCATATATTTT	CASSTRQGGGNTIYF
TRBV15	NA	NA	TRBJ2-7	TGTGCCACCAGCAGATATTTCGGGGATTCCTACGAGCAGTACTTC	CATSRYFGDSYEQYF
TRBV28	NA	NA	TRBJ1-4	TGTGCCAGCAGGGACAATCAAAAACTGTTTTTT	CASRDNQKLFF
TRBV12-3/TRBV12-4	TRBD1	NA	TRBJ2-7	TGTGCCAGCAGCGTCGGACAGGGCGGCGAGCAGTACTTC	CASSVGQGGEQYF
TRBV13	NA	NA	TRBJ2-5	TGTGCCAGCAGCTGGGGCGAGACCCAGTACTTC	CASSWGETQYF
TRBV10-3	TRBD2	NA	TRBJ2-3	TGTGCCATCATGGGAGGGAACACAGATACGCAGTATTTT	CAIMGGNTDTQYF
TRBV28	NA	NA	TRBJ1-6	TGTGCCAGCAGTTTACCAGGGCAGAGAGATAATTCACCCCTCCACTTT	CASSLPGQRDNSPLHF
TRBV10-1	NA	NA	TRBJ2-1	TGCGCCAGCAGCTCGGGACTCCGCTCCTACAATGAGCAGTTCTTC	CASSSGLRSYNEQFF
TRBV9	TRBD1	few	TRBJ1-3	TGTGCCAGCAGCGTGGACAGGGTTGGAAACACCATATATTTT	CASSVDRVGNTIYF
TRBV5-1	NA	NA	TRBJ2-3	TGCGCCAGCAGCTCCAGGGATAGCACAGATACGCAGTATTTT	CASSSRDSTDTQYF
TRBV5-1	NA	few	TRBJ2-1	TGCGCCAGCAGCTTGGCTACTACGAGCGACAATGAGCAGTTCTTC	CASSLATTSDNEQFF
TRBV5-1	TRBD1	NA	TRBJ1-4	TGCGCCAGCAGCTTGAGGGACAGGGGGAAAAAACTGTTTTTT	CASSLRDRGKKLFF
TRBV9	TRBD1	NA	TRBJ2-5	TGTGCCAGCAGCGTGGAGACAGGGGAAGGAGAGACCCAGTACTTC	CASSVETGEGETQYF
TRBV12-2	NA	NA	TRBJ2-5	TGTGCAAGTCGCTTATCTCTGTCCACCGGACCTCGACTAGCGGAGGAAGAGACCCAGTACTTC	CASRLSLSTGPRLAEEETQYF
TRBV12-3/TRBV12-4	NA	NA	TRBJ1-1	TGTGCCAGCAGTTTCCAGGGGAACACTGAAGCTTTCTTT	CASSFQGNTEAFF
TRBV7-2	TRBD1	once	TRBJ1-5	TGTGCCAGCAGCTTGACAGGGGAAGCGGGGCAGCCCCAGCATTTT	CASSLTGEAGQPQHF